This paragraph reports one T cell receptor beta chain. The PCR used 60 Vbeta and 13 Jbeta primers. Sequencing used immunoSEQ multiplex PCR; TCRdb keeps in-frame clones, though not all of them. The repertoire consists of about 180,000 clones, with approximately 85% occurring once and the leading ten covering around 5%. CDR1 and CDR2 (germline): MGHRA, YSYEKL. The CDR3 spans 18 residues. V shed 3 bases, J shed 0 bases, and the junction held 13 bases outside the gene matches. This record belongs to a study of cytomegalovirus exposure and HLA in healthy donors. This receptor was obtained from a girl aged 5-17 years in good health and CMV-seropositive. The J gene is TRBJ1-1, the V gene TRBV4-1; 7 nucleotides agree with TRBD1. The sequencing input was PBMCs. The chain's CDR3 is CASSQGTVTLRVNTEAFF. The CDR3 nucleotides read TGCGCCAGCAGCCAGGGGACAGTGACTCTCCGGGTGAACACTGAAGCTTTCTTT.